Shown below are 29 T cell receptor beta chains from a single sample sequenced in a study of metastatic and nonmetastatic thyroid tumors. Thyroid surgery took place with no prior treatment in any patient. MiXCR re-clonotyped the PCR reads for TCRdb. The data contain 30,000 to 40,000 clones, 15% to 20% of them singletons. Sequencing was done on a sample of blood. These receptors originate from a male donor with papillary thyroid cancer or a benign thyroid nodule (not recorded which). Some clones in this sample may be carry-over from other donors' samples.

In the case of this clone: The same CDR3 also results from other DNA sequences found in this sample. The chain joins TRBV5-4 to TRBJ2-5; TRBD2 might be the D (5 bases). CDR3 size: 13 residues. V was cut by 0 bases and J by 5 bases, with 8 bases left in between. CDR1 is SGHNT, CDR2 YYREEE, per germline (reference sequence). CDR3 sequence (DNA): TGTGCCAGCAGCTTGGGAGGGAAGGAGACCCAGTACTTC. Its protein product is CASSLGGKETQYF.

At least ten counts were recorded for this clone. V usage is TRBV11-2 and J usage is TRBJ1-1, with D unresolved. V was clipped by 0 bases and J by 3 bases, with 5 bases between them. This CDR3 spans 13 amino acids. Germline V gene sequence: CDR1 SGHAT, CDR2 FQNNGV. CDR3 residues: CASSLDTYTEAFF. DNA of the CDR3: TGTGCCAGCAGCTTAGACACCTACACTGAAGCTTTCTTT.

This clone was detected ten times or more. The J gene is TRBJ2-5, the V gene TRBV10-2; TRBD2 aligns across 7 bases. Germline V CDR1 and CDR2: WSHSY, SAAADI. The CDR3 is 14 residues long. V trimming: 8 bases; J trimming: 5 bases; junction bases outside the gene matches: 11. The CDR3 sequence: CASSMGGLLETQYF. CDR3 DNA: TGCGCCAGCTCCATGGGAGGGCTCTTGGAGACCCAGTACTTC.

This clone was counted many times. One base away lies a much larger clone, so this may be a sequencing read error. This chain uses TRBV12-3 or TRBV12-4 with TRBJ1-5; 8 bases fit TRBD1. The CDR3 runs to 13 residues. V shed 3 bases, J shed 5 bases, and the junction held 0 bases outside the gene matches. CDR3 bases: TGTGCCAGCAGTTTGACAGGGGATCAGCCCCAGCATTTT. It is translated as CASSLTGDQPQHF.

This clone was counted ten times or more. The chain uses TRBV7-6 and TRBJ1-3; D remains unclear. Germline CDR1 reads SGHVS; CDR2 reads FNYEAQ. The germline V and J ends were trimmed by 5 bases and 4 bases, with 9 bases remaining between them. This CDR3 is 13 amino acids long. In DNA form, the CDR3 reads TGTGCCAGCAGCACCCAAAGAGGAAACACCATATATTTT. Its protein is CASSTQRGNTIYF.

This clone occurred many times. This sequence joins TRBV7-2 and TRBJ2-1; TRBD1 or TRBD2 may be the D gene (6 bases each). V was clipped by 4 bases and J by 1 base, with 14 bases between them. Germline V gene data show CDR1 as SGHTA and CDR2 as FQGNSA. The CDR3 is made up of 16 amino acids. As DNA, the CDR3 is TGTGCCAGCAGCTCTCTCACAGGGACTTCCTACAATGAGCAGTTCTTC. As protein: CASSSLTGTSYNEQFF. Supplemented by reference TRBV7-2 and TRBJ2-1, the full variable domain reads GAGVSQSPSNKVTEKGKDVELRCDPISGHTALYWYRQSLGQGLEFLIYFQGNSAPDKSGLPSDRFSAERTGGSVSTLTIQRTQQEDSAVYLCASSSLTGTSYNEQFFGPGTRLTVL.

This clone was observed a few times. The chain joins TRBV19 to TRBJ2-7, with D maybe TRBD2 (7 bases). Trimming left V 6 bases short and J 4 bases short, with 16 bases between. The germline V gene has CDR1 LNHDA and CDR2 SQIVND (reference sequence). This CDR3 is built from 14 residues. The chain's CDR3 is CASRVGGARYEQYF. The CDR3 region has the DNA TGTGCCAGTAGAGTGGGGGGGGCGCGATACGAGCAGTACTTC.

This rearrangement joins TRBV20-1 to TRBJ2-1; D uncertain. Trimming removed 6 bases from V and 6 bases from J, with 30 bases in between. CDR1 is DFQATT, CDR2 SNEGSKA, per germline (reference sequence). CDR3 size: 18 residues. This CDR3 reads CSAWSRLGQDWSSNEQFF. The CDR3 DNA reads TGCAGTGCCTGGTCGCGCCTCGGGCAGGATTGGTCAAGCAATGAGCAGTTCTTC.

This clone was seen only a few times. CDR3 sequence: CASRQGTAAFF. The CDR3 nucleotides read TGTGCCAGCAGACAGGGGACCGCCGCTTTCTTT. The chain joins TRBV6-1 to TRBJ1-1, with 7 bases identical to TRBD1. Losses at the gene ends were 6 bases for V and 11 bases for J; bases not matched to a gene: 6. Germline V gives CDR1 MNHNS, CDR2 SASEGT. The length of the CDR3 is 11 residues.

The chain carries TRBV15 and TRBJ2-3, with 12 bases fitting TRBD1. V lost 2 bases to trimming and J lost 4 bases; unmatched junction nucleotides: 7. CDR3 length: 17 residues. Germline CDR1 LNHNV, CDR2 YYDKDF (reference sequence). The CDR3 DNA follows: TGTGCCACCAGCAGATCAACCGGGACAGGGGGCGCAGATACGCAGTATTTT. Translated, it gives CATSRSTGTGGADTQYF.

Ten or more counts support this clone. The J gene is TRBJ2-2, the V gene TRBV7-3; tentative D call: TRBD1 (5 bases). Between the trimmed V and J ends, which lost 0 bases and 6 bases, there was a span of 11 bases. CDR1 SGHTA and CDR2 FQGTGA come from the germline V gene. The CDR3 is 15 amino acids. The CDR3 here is CASSLTTRASGELFF. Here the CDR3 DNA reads TGTGCCAGCAGCTTAACGACCAGGGCGTCCGGGGAGCTGTTTTTT.

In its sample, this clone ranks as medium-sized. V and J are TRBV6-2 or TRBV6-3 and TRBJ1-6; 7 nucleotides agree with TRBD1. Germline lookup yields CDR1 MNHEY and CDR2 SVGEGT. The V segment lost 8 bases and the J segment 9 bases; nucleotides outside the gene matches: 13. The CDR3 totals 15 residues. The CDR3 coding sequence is TGTGCCAGCGCATTGGACAGGCCCCGGAGTTCACCCCTCCACTTT. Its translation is CASALDRPRSSPLHF.

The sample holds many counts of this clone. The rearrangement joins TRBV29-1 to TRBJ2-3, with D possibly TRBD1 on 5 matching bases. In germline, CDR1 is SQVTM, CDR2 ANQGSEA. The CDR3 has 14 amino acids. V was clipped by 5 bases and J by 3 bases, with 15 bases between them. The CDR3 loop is CSVQGVSRTDTQYF. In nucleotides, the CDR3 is TGCAGCGTTCAGGGTGTTTCGAGGACAGATACGCAGTATTTT.

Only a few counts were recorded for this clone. The CDR3 sequence is CASSFRDRGLHEQFF. CDR3 nucleotide sequence: TGTGCCAGCAGCTTCCGGGACAGGGGACTACATGAGCAGTTCTTC. The chain uses TRBV28 and TRBJ2-1, with 10 bases that match TRBD1. CDR3 length equals 15 residues. Per germline, CDR1 MDHEN and CDR2 SYDVKM. V was clipped by 6 bases and J by 8 bases; unmatched bases: 10.

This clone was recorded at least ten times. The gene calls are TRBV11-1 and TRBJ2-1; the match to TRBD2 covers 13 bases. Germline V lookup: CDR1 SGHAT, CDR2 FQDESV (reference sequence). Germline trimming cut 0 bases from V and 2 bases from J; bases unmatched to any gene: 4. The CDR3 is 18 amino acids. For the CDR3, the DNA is TGTGCCAGCAGCTTAGCGTTTGGACTAGCGGGAGCCTACAATGAGCAGTTCTTC. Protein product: CASSLAFGLAGAYNEQFF.

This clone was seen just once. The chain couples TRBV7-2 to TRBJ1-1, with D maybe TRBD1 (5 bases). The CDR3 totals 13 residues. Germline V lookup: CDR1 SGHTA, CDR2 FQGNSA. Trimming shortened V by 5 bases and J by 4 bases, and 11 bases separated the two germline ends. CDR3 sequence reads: CASSKDQGTEAFF. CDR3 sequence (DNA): TGTGCCAGCAGCAAGGATCAGGGCACTGAAGCTTTCTTT.

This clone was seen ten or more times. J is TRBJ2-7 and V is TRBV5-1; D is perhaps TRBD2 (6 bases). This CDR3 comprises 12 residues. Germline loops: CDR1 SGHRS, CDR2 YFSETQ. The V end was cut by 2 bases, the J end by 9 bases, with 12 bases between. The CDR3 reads CASSFSGDGQYF. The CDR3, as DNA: TGCGCCAGCAGCTTCTCGGGGGACGGGCAGTACTTC. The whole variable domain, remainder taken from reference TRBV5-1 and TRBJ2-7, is KAGVTQTPRYLIKTRGQQVTLSCSPISGHRSVSWYQQTPGQGLQFLFEYFSETQRNKGNFPGRFSGRQFSNSRSEMNVSTLELGDSALYLCASSFSGDGQYFGPGTRLTVT.

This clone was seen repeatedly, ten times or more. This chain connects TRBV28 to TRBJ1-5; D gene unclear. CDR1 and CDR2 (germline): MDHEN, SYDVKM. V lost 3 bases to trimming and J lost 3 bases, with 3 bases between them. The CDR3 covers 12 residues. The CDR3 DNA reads TGTGCCAGCAGTTTCCTCAATCAGCCCCAGCATTTT. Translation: CASSFLNQPQHF.

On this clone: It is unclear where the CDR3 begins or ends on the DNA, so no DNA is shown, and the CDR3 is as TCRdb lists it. The CDR3 loop reads CASSVASGAIYNEQVF. The chain has TRBV9 and TRBJ2-1; the table names TRBD1, a call not compared with the DNA. Termini included, the CDR3 measures 16 amino acids. CDR1 is SGDLS, CDR2 YYNGEE, per germline.

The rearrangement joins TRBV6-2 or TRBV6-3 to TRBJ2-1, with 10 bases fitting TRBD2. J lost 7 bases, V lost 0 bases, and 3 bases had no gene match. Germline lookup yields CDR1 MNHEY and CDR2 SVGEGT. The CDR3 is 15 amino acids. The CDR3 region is CASSYSRTSGNEQFF. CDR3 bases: TGTGCCAGCAGTTACTCCCGGACTAGCGGAAATGAGCAGTTCTTC.

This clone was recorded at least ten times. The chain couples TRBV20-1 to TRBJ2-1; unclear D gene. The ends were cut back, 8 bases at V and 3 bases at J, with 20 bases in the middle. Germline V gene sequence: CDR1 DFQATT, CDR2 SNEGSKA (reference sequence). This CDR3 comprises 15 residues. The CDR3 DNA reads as TGCAGTTCCCAAAGCCAAGTGGGATTCTACAATGAGCAGTTCTTC. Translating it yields CSSQSQVGFYNEQFF.

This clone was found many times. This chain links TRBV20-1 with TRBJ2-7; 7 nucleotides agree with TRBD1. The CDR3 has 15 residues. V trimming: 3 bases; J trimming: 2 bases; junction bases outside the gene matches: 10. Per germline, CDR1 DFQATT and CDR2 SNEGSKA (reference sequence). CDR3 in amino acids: CSASSGTAPTYEQYF. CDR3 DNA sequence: TGCAGTGCTAGCTCCGGGACAGCCCCGACCTACGAGCAGTACTTC.

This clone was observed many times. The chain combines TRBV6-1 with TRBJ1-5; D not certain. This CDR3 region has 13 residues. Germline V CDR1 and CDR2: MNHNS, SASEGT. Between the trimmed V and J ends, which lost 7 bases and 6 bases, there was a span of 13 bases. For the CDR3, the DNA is TGTGCCAGCAATATCGCGCCCCCTCAGCCCCAGCATTTT. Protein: CASNIAPPQPQHF.

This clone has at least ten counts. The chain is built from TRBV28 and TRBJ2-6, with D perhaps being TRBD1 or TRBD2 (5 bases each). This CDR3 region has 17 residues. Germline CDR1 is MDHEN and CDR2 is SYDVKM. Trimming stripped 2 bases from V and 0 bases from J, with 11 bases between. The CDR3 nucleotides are TGTGCCAGCAGTTTAGGGGACCGAGGCTCTGGGGCCAACGTCCTGACTTTC. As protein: CASSLGDRGSGANVLTF. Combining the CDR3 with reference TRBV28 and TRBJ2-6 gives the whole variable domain DVKVTQSSRYLVKRTGEKVFLECVQDMDHENMFWYRQDPGLGLRLIYFSYDVKMKEKGDIPEGYSVSREKKERFSLILESASTNQTSMYLCASSLGDRGSGANVLTFGAGSRLTVL.

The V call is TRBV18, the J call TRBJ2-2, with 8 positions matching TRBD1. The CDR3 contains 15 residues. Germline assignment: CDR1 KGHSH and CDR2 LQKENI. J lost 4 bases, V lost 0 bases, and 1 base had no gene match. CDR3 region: CASSPPTGGTGELFF. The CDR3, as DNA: TGTGCCAGCTCACCACCAACAGGGGGCACCGGGGAGCTGTTTTTT.

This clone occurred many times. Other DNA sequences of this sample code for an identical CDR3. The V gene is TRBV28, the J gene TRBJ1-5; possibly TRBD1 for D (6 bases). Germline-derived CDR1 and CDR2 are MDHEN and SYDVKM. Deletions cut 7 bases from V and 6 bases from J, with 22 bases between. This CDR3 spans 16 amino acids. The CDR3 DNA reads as TGTGCCAGCATAAACACAGGGACCCTTTTCACTCAGCCCCAGCATTTT. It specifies CASINTGTLFTQPQHF.

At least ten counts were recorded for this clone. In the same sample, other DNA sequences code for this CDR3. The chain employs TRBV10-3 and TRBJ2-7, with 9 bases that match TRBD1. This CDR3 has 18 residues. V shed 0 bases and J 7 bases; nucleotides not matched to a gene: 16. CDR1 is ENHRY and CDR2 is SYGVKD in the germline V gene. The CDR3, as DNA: TGTGCCATCAGTGAGTCGAGAGTCAGGACAGGGGTTTACGGTGAGCAGTACTTC. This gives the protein CAISESRVRTGVYGEQYF.

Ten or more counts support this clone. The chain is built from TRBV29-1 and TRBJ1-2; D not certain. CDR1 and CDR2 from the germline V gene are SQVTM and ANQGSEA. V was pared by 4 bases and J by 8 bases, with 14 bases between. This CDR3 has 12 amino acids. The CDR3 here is CSVVDGRQGYTF. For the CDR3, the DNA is TGCAGCGTTGTGGATGGACGTCAGGGCTACACCTTC.

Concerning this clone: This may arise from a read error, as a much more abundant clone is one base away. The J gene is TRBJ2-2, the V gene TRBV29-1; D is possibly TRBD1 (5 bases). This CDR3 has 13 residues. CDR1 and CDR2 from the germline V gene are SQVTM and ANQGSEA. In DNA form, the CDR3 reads TGCAGCGTTGAGGGGCGGTACACCGTGGAGCTGTTTTTT. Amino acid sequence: CSVEGRYTVELFF.